This T cell receptor beta chain was sequenced in a study of T-cell reconstitution after alpha-beta-depleted transplantation in children. Preparation of the TCRbeta library was carried out with unique molecular identifiers. MiXCR, run by TCRdb on the PCR reads, gives a single entry per CDR3 protein. The sample records hundreds of thousands of distinct CDR3 sequences, 16% being singletons. This clonotype was counted ten times or more. Trimming took off 0 bases at V and 5 bases at J, with 5 bases between the two ends. The CDR3 length is 12 residues. Germline assignment: CDR1 KGHSH and CDR2 LQKENI. The rearrangement joins TRBV18 to TRBJ2-7; D is unresolved. This sample comprised PBMCs from the stem cell graft donor, obtained from the stem cell graft. This receptor was obtained from a human donor who donated a stem cell graft to a child with acute myeloid leukemia. In DNA form, the CDR3 reads TGTGCCAGCTCACCACCCAGCCACGAGCAGTACGTC. It specifies CASSPPSHEQYV.